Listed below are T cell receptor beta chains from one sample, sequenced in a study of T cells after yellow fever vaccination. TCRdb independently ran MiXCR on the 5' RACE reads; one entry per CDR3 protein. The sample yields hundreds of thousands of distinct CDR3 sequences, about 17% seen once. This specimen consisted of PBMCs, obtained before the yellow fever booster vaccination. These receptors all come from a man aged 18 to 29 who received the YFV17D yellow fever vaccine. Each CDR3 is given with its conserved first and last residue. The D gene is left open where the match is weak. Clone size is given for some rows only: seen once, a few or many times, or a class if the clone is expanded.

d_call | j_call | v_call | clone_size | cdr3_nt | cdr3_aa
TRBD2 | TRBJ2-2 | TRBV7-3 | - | TGTGCCAGCAGGGGGACTAGCGAAGTGGCCGGGGAGCTGTTTTTT | CASRGTSEVAGELFF
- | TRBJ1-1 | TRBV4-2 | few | TGTGCCAGCAGCCAACGGGACAACACTGAAGCTTTCTTT | CASSQRDNTEAFF
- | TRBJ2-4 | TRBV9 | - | TGTGCCAGCAGCCCCCGAGTCGAAAACATTCAGTACTTC | CASSPRVENIQYF
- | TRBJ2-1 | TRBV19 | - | TGTGCCAGTAGTATAGATGGGCTGAGCTCCTACAATGAGCAGTTCTTC | CASSIDGLSSYNEQFF
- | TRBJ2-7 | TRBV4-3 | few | TGCGCCAGCAGCCCGGGACGATTAGCCGGGCAGTACTTC | CASSPGRLAGQYF
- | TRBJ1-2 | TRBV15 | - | TGTGCCACCAGCAGAGAGGCAGGCCCTCTATATGGCTACACCTTC | CATSREAGPLYGYTF
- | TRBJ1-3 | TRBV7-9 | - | TGTGCCAGCAGCTTAATTACCCTAGTTTACTCTGGAAACACCATATATTTT | CASSLITLVYSGNTIYF
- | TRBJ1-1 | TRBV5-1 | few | TGCGCCAGCAGCTTGGTGTTCGGGGGGCTTACTGAAGCTTTCTTT | CASSLVFGGLTEAFF
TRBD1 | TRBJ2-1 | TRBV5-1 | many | TGCGCCAGCAGCTTTACCGGGACAGGGCGATCCTACAATGAGCAGTTCTTC | CASSFTGTGRSYNEQFF
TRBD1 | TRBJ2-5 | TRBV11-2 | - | TGTGCCAGCAGAGGACAGGGAGAGACCCAGTACTTC | CASRGQGETQYF
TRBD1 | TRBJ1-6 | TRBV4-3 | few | TGCGCCAGCAGCCAAGAGGGACAGGGGAGTTCACCCCTCCACTTT | CASSQEGQGSSPLHF
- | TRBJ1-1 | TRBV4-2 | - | TGTGCCAGCAGCCAAGATATGGGACGCCTGAACACTGAAGCTTTCTTT | CASSQDMGRLNTEAFF
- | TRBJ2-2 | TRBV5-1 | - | TGCGCCAGCAGCCTCAAGCAGGGTGCCGGGGAGCTGTTTTTT | CASSLKQGAGELFF
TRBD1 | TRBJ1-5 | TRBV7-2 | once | TGTGCCAGCAGCTTAGTGGGGACAGGGAAACCCCAGCATTTT | CASSLVGTGKPQHF
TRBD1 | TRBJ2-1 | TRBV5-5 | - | TGTGCCAGCAGCCCCGGGACAGGGAGATTAAGGTATTACAATGAGCAGTTCTTC | CASSPGTGRLRYYNEQFF
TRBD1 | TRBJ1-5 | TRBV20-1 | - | TGCAGTGCTAGAGATGAAGAGGGACAGGGGTATCAGCCCCAGCATTTT | CSARDEEGQGYQPQHF
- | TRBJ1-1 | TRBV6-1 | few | TGTGCCAGCGGTTTGGGGGGGAACACTGAAGCTTTCTTT | CASGLGGNTEAFF
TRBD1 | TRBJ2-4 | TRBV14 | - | TGTGCCAGCAGCCCCCGGGACAGGGCAGACATTCAGTACTTC | CASSPRDRADIQYF
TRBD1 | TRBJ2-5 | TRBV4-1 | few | TGCGCCAGCAGACCGGGACAGCGACTTGAAGAGACCCAGTACTTC | CASRPGQRLEETQYF
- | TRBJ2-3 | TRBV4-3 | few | TGCGCCAGCAGCCAAGTGGGGAGCCCCACAGATACGCAGTATTTT | CASSQVGSPTDTQYF
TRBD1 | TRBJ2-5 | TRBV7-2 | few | TGTGCCAGCAGCCCAGTCGGACAGGTTTATGGCCAGTACTTC | CASSPVGQVYGQYF
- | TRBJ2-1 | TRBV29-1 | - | TGCAGCGTTACCACTCCTGTCTCCTACAATGAGCAGTTCTTC | CSVTTPVSYNEQFF
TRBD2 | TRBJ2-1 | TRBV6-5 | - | TGTGCCAGCAGTTTGATAGCGGGGGTTTATGAGCAGTTCTTC | CASSLIAGVYEQFF
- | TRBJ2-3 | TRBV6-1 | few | TGTGCCAGCGGGGTTTTTGGCAGGGGAGGGAATACGCAGTATTTT | CASGVFGRGGNTQYF
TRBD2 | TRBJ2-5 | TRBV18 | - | TGTGCCAGCTCACGGACCCTAGCGGGGGAAGAGACCCAGTACTTC | CASSRTLAGEETQYF
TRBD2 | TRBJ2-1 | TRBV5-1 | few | TGCGCCAGCAGCTTGGCCAGCGGGGATAGGGATGAGCAGTTCTTC | CASSLASGDRDEQFF
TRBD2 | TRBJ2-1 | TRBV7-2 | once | TGTGCCAGCAGCCGACTGGGACTAGGATTCAATGAGCAGTTCTTC | CASSRLGLGFNEQFF
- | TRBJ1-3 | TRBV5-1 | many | TGCGCCAGCAGCACGGGCGCGGGAAACACCATATATTTT | CASSTGAGNTIYF
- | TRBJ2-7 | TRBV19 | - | TGTGCCAGTAGTATCTATGGACCAACCTACGAGCAGTACTTC | CASSIYGPTYEQYF
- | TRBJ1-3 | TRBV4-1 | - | TGCGCCAGCAGCCAACCAGGAATTAGAAACACCATATATTTT | CASSQPGIRNTIYF
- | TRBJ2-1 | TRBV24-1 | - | TGTGCCACCAGCGGGGTTTCCTACAATGAGCAGTTCTTC | CATSGVSYNEQFF
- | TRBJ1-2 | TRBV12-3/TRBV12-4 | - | TGTGCCAGCAGTTTAGGCGGGGGATCTGCGCGGGGCTACACCTTC | CASSLGGGSARGYTF
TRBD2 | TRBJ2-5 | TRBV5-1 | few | TGCGCCAGCAGCCCGGATAGCGGGGCACAAGAGACCCAGTACTTC | CASSPDSGAQETQYF
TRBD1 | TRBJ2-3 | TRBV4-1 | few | TGCGCCAGCAGCCAACCCGGACAGGGGGTTCCTAGCACAGATACGCAGTATTTT | CASSQPGQGVPSTDTQYF
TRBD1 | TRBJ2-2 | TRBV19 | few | TGTGCCAGTAACCAGGTCGGGACAGGGGGCGGCGGGGAGCTGTTTTTT | CASNQVGTGGGGELFF
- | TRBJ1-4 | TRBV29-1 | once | TGCAGCGCTGAGAGGGAAGGGCTTCTGTTTTTT | CSAEREGLLFF
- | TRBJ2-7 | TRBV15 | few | TGTGCCACCAGCAGTCCTCATGAGGCCGAGCAGTACTTC | CATSSPHEAEQYF
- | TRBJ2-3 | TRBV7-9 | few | TGTGCCAGTAGGCTCAGCTCCGGCACAGATACGCAGTATTTT | CASRLSSGTDTQYF
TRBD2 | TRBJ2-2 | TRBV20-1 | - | TGCAGTGCTAGAGACCGGCTAACGGGGGGAGGCGGGGAGCTGTTTTTT | CSARDRLTGGGGELFF
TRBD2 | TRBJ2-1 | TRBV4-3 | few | TGCGCCAGCAGCCGGACTAGCGGGGGCTCCTACAATGAGCAGTTCTTC | CASSRTSGGSYNEQFF
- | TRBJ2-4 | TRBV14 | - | TGTGCCAGCAGCCAAGATAGAGTAGGGCAGGCCAAAAACATTCAGTACTTC | CASSQDRVGQAKNIQYF
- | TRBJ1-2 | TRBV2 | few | TGTGCCAGCACGGACAGTGACTATGGCTACACCTTC | CASTDSDYGYTF
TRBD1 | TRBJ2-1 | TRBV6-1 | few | TGTGCCAGCAGTGAACACAGGGGGGACAATGAGCAGTTCTTC | CASSEHRGDNEQFF
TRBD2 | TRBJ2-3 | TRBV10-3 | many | TGTGCCATCAGGGGGACTAGCCTCACAGATACGCAGTATTTT | CAIRGTSLTDTQYF
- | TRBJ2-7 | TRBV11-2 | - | TGTGCCAGCAGCTTTCGCGGAGGCATGATTTTTCAACAGTACTTC | CASSFRGGMIFQQYF
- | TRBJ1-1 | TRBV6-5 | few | TGTGCCAGCAGCCACGTGACGAACACTGAAGCTTTCTTT | CASSHVTNTEAFF